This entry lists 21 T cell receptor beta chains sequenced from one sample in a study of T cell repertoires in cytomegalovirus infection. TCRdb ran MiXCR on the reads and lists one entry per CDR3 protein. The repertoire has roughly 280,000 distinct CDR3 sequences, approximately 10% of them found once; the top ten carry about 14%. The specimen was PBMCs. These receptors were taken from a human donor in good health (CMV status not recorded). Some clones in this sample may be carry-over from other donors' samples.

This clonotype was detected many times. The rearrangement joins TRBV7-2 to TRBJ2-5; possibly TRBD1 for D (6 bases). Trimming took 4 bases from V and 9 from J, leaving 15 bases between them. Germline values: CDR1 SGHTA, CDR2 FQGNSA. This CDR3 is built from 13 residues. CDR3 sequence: CASSSDRRWAQYF. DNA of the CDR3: TGTGCCAGCAGCTCCGACAGGCGATGGGCCCAGTACTTC.

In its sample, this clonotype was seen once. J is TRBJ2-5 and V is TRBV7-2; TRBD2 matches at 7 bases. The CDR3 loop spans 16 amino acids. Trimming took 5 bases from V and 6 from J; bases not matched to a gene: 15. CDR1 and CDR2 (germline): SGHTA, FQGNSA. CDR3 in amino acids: CASSPYPSGTLKTQYF. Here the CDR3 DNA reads TGTGCCAGCAGCCCTTACCCAAGCGGGACCTTGAAGACCCAGTACTTC.

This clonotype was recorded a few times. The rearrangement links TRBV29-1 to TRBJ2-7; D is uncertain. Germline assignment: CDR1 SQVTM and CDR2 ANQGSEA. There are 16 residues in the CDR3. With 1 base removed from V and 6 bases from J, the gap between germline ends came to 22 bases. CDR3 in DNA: TGCAGCGTTGAAGCTACCCTTGGTTTGGCGGTATGCGAGCAGTACTTC. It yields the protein CSVEATLGLAVCEQYF.

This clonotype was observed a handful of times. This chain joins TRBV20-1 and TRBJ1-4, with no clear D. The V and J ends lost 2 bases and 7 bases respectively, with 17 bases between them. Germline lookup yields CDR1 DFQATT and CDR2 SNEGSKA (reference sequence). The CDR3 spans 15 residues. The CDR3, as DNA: TGCAGTGCTAGAAGGCAGTCCGGCGGAGGTGAAAAACTGTTTTTT. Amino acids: CSARRQSGGGEKLFF.

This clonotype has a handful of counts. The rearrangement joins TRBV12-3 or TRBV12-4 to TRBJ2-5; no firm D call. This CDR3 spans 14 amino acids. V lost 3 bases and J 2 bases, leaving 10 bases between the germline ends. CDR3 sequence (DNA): TGTGCCAGCAGTTTGCGAGCTACGCAAGAGACCCAGTACTTC. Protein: CASSLRATQETQYF.

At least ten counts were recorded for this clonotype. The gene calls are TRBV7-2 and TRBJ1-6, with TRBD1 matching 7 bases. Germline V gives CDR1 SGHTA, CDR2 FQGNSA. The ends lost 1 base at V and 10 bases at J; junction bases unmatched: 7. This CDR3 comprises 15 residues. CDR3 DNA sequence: TGTGCCAGCAGCTTAGGTCCAGGGGGTCGGTCACCCCTCCACTTT. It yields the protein CASSLGPGGRSPLHF.

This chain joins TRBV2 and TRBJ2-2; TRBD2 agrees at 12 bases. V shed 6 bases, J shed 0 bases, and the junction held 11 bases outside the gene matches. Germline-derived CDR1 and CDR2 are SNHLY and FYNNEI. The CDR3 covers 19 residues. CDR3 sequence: CASRPTSGRKPANTGELFF. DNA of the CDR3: TGTGCCAGCAGACCAACTAGCGGGAGGAAACCCGCGAACACCGGGGAGCTGTTTTTT.

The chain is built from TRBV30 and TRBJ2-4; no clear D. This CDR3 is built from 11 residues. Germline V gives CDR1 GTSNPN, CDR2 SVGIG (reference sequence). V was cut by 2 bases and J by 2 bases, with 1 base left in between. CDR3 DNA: TGTGCCTGGAGTACCAAAAACATTCAGTACTTC. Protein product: CAWSTKNIQYF.

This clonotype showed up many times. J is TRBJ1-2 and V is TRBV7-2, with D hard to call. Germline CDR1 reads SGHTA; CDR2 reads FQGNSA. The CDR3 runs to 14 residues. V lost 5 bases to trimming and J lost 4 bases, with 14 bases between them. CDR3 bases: TGTGCCAGCAGCCGCTTTGAGGCCGGCTATGGCTACACCTTC. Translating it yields CASSRFEAGYGYTF.

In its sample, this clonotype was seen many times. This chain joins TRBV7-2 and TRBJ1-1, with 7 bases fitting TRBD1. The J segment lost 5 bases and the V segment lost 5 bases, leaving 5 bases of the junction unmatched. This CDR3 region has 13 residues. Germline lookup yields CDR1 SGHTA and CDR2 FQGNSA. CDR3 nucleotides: TGTGCCAGCAGCGTAACAGGGGAGACTGAAGCTTTCTTT. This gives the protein CASSVTGETEAFF.

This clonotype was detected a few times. The CDR3 DNA reads as TGTGCCAGCAGTCGAGACAGGGGCCTCTCTGGAAACACCATATATTTT. This translates into CASSRDRGLSGNTIYF. The chain employs TRBV6-6 and TRBJ1-3; 8 bases line up with TRBD1. The length of the CDR3 is 16 residues. CDR1 is MNHNY, CDR2 SVGAGI, per germline (reference sequence). Trimming removed 5 bases from V and 0 bases from J; junction bases left unmatched: 6.

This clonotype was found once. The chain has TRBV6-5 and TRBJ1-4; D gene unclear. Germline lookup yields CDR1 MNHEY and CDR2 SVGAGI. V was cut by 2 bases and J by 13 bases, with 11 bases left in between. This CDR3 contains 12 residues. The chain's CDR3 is CASSYEGIVLFF. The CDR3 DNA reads TGTGCCAGCAGTTACGAAGGGATCGTACTGTTTTTT.

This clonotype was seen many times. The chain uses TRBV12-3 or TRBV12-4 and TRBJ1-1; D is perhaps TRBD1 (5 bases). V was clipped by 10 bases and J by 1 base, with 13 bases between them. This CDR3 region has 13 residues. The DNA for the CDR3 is TGTGCCATCCTCAGGGCTACGAACACTGAAGCTTTCTTT. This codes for CAILRATNTEAFF.

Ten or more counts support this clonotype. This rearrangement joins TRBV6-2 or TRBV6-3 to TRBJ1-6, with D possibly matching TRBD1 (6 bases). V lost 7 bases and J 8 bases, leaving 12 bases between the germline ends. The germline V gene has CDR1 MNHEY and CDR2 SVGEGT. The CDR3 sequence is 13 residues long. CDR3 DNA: TGTGCCAGCAACGGACAGTATTATTCACCCCTCCACTTT. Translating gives CASNGQYYSPLHF.

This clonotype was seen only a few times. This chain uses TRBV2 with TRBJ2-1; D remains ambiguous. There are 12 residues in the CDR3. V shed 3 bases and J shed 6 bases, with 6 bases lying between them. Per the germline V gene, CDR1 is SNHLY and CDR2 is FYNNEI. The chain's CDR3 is CASSDGVNEQFF. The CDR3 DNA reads TGTGCCAGCAGTGACGGAGTCAATGAGCAGTTCTTC.

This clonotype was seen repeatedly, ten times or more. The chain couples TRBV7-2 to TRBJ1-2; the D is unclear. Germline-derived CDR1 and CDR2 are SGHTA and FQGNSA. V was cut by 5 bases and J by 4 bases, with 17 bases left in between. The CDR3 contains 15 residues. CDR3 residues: CASSPDPKVSYGYTF. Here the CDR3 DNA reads TGTGCCAGCAGCCCTGACCCAAAGGTTAGCTATGGCTACACCTTC.

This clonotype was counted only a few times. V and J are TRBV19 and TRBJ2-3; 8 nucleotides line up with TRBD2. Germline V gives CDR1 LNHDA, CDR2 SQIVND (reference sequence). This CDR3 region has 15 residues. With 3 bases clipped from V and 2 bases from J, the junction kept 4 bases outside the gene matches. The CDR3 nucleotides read TGTGCCAGTAGTATGTGGCGGGGGGACACAGATACGCAGTATTTT. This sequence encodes CASSMWRGDTDTQYF.

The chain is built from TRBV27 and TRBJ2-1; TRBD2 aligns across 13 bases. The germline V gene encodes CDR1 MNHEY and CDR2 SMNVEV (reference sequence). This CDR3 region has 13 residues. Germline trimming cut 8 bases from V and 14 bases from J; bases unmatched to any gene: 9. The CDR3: CASWGLAGPSEFF. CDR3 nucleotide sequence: TGTGCCAGCTGGGGACTAGCGGGACCGTCGGAGTTCTTC.

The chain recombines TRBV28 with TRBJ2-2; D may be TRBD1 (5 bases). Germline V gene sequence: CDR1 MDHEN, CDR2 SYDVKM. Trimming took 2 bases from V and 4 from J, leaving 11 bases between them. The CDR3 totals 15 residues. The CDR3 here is CASSLRGAVTGELFF. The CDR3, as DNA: TGTGCCAGCAGTTTAAGGGGCGCGGTCACCGGGGAGCTGTTTTTT.

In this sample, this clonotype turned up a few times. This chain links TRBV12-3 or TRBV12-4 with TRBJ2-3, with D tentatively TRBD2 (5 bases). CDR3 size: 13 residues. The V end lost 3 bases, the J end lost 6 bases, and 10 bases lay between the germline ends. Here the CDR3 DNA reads TGTGCCAGCAGTTTGGACTGGCGCGATACGCAGTATTTT. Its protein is CASSLDWRDTQYF.

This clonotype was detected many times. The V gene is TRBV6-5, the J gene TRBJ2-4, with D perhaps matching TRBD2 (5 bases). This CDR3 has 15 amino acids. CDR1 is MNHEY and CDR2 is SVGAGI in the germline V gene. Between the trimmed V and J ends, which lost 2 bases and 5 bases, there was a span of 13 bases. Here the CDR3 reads CASSYRTSPQNIQYF. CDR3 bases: TGTGCCAGCAGTTACCGTACTAGTCCCCAAAACATTCAGTACTTC.